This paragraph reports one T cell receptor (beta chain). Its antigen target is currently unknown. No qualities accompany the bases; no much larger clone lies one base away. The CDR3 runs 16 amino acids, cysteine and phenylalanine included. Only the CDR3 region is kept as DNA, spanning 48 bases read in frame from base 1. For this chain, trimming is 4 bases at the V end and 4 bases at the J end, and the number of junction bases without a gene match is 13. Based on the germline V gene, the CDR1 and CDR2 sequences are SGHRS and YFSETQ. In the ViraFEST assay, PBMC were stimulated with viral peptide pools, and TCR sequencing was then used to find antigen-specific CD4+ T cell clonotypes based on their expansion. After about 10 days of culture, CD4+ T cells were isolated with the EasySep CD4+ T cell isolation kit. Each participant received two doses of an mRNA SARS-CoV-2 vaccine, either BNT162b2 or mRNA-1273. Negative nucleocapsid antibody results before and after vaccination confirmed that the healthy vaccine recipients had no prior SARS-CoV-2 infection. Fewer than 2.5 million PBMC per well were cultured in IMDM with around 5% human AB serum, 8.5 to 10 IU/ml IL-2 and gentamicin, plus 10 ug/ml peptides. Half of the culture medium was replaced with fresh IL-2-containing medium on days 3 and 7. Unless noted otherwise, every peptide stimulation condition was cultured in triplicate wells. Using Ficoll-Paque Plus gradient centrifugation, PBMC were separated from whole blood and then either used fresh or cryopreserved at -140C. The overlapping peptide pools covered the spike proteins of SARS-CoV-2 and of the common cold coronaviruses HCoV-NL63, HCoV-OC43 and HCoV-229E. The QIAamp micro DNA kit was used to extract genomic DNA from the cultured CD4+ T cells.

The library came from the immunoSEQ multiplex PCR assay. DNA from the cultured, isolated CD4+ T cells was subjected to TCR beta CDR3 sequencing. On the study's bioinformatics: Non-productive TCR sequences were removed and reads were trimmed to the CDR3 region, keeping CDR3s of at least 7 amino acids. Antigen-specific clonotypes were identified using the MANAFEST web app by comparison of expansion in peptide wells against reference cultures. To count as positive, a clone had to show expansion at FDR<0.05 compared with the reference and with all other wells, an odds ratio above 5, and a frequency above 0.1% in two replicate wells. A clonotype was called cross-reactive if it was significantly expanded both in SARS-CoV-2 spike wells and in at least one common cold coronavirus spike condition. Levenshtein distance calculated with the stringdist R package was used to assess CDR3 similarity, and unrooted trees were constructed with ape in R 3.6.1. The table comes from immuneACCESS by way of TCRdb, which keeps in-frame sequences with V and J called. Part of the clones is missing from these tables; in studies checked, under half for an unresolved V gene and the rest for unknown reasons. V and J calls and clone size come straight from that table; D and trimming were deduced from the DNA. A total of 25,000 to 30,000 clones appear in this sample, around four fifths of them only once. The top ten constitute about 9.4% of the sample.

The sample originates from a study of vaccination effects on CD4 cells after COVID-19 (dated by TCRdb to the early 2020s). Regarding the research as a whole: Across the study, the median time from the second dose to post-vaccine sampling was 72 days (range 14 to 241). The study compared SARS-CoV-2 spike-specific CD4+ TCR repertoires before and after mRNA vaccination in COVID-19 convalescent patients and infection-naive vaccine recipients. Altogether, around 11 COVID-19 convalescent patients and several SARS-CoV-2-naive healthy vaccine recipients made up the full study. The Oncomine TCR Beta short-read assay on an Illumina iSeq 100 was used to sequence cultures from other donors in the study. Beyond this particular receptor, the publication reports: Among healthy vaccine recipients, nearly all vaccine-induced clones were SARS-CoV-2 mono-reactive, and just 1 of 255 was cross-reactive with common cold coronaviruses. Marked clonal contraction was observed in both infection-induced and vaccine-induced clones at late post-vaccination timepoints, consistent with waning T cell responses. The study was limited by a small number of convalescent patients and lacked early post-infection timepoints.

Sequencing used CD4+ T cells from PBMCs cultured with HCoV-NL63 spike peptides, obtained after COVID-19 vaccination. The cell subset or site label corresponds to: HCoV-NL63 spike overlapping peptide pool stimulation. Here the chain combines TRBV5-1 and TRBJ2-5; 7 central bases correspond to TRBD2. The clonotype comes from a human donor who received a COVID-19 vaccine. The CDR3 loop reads CASSPGEGWGRETQYF. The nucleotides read TGCGCCAGCAGCCCCGGGGAGGGGTGGGGTAGAGAGACCCAGTACTTC.